This T cell receptor (beta chain) is from a study of cytomegalovirus exposure and HLA in healthy donors. This clone was counted once. The length of the CDR3 is 13 residues. V was clipped by 6 bases and J by 7 bases, with 13 bases between them. The V gene's germline CDR1 is LGHNA and CDR2 YSLEER. Both 60 Vbeta primers and 13 Jbeta primers went into the PCR. Assay used: immunoSEQ multiplex PCR; TCRdb lists only in-frame clones, some missing. The table includes approximately 190,000 clones, roughly 80% detected once. Sequenced input: PBMCs. The chain recombines TRBV4-3 with TRBJ2-1; tentative D call: TRBD1 (5 bases). The sequence derives from a man aged 45-60 years in good health and CMV-seronegative. CDR3 coding DNA: TGCGCCAGCAGTTCGGACCCAGGGAATGAGCAGTTCTTC. Its translation: CASSSDPGNEQFF.